These T cell receptor beta chains were read from a single sample in a study of regulatory T cells in long-lasting Graves disease. TCRdb analysed the multiplex PCR reads with MiXCR anew, one entry per CDR3 protein. The sample lists 360,000 or so distinct CDR3 sequences; roughly 12% were seen once. This sample was also put to use in a study of T cells in Graves' hyperthyroidism and ophthalmopathy.

The specimen was peripheral blood mononuclear cells (PBMCs), collected at new diagnosis, from a patient treated with antithyroid drugs. These receptors originate from a young woman with Graves disease. The CDR3 runs from the conserved cysteine through the conserved F or W. Each record gives: J gene, V gene, D gene, clone size, CDR3 DNA, CDR3 protein. D genes are given only for firm matches. Rows may omit the clone size; those that give it use once, few, many or a size class.

j_call: TRBJ1-1
v_call: TRBV20-1
d_call: -
clone_size: many
cdr3_nt: TGCAGTGCTAGAGAGGGCCAAGGAGACACTGAAGCTTTCTTT
cdr3_aa: CSAREGQGDTEAFF

j_call: TRBJ2-5
v_call: TRBV20-1
d_call: TRBD2
clone_size: many
cdr3_nt: TGCAGTGCTTTCCCACCTTATAGCGGGAGGGAGGGAGAGACCCAGTACTTC
cdr3_aa: CSAFPPYSGREGETQYF

j_call: TRBJ2-7
v_call: TRBV7-9
d_call: -
clone_size: -
cdr3_nt: TGTGCCAGCAGCCAGGGGAGGGACAGGTTCTACGAGCAGTACTTC
cdr3_aa: CASSQGRDRFYEQYF

j_call: TRBJ1-2
v_call: TRBV12-3/TRBV12-4
d_call: -
clone_size: few
cdr3_nt: TGTGCCAGCAGTCGAGATTCTGTGACGGCATATGGCTACACCTTC
cdr3_aa: CASSRDSVTAYGYTF

j_call: TRBJ2-1
v_call: TRBV7-2
d_call: -
clone_size: -
cdr3_nt: TGTGCCAGCAGCTTAGGGTATTTCCCCTACAATGAGCAGTTCTTC
cdr3_aa: CASSLGYFPYNEQFF

j_call: TRBJ2-1
v_call: TRBV6-2/TRBV6-3
d_call: -
clone_size: -
cdr3_nt: TGTGCCAGCAGGGCGGGTGAGCAGTTCTTC
cdr3_aa: CASRAGEQFF

j_call: TRBJ1-5
v_call: TRBV18
d_call: -
clone_size: many
cdr3_nt: TGTGCCAGCTCACCAGGGCGGCGGGGGCGAGTCAATCAGCCCCAGCATTTT
cdr3_aa: CASSPGRRGRVNQPQHF

j_call: TRBJ1-3
v_call: TRBV12-3/TRBV12-4
d_call: -
clone_size: many
cdr3_nt: TGTGCCAGCAGTCCTCGGGTATTGGAGGTGGACACCATATATTTT
cdr3_aa: CASSPRVLEVDTIYF

j_call: TRBJ2-1
v_call: TRBV5-1
d_call: TRBD2
clone_size: many
cdr3_nt: TGCGCCAGCAGCTTGGCCCTAGCGGACAATGAGCAGTTCTTC
cdr3_aa: CASSLALADNEQFF

j_call: TRBJ1-6
v_call: TRBV28
d_call: TRBD1
clone_size: many
cdr3_nt: TGTGCCAGCAGTTTGACAGGGGTTCTCTATTCACCCCTCCACTTT
cdr3_aa: CASSLTGVLYSPLHF

j_call: TRBJ1-6
v_call: TRBV5-1
d_call: TRBD1
clone_size: many
cdr3_nt: TGCGCCAGCAGCCGGGGACAGGGGAAGTCACCCCTCCACTTT
cdr3_aa: CASSRGQGKSPLHF

j_call: TRBJ1-1
v_call: TRBV10-3
d_call: -
clone_size: many
cdr3_nt: TGTGCCATCAGTGAGTCCGACAGCCACACTGAAGCTTTCTTT
cdr3_aa: CAISESDSHTEAFF

j_call: TRBJ1-5
v_call: TRBV20-1
d_call: -
clone_size: many
cdr3_nt: TGCAGTGCTTCCGGGACTCCATTCCCCACGAGCAATCAGCCCCAGCATTTT
cdr3_aa: CSASGTPFPTSNQPQHF

j_call: TRBJ2-1
v_call: TRBV20-1
d_call: TRBD2
clone_size: -
cdr3_nt: TGCAGTGGAAAAACTAGCGGGAGGGCCTCCGGGGTTAATGAGCAGTTCTTC
cdr3_aa: CSGKTSGRASGVNEQFF

j_call: TRBJ1-2
v_call: TRBV20-1
d_call: -
clone_size: many
cdr3_nt: TGCAGTGCTAGAAACAGGTCTAACTATGGCTACACCTTC
cdr3_aa: CSARNRSNYGYTF

j_call: TRBJ2-3
v_call: TRBV4-2
d_call: -
clone_size: few
cdr3_nt: TGTGCCAGCAGCCAAGACCGGTGGATCGACGGGAGCACAGATACGCAGTATTTT
cdr3_aa: CASSQDRWIDGSTDTQYF

j_call: TRBJ2-1
v_call: TRBV19
d_call: TRBD1
clone_size: -
cdr3_nt: TGTGCCAGTAGTCAGGACAGGAACGGGGTACACAATGAGCAGTTCTTC
cdr3_aa: CASSQDRNGVHNEQFF

j_call: TRBJ1-4
v_call: TRBV12-3/TRBV12-4
d_call: -
clone_size: -
cdr3_nt: TGTGCCAGCAGTTTAGTCAGGGAAAAACTGTTTTTT
cdr3_aa: CASSLVREKLFF

j_call: TRBJ2-5
v_call: TRBV6-2/TRBV6-3
d_call: TRBD2
clone_size: many
cdr3_nt: TGTGCCAGCAGTTCTACTAGCGGGAGGGCTGAGACCCAGTACTTC
cdr3_aa: CASSSTSGRAETQYF

j_call: TRBJ2-2
v_call: TRBV29-1
d_call: TRBD1
clone_size: -
cdr3_nt: TGCAGCGCACCTTCCGGGACAGCGAACACCGGGGAGCTGTTTTTT
cdr3_aa: CSAPSGTANTGELFF

j_call: TRBJ1-2
v_call: TRBV12-3/TRBV12-4
d_call: -
clone_size: many
cdr3_nt: TGTGCCAGCAGTTCAAGGTATAACTATGGCTACACCTTC
cdr3_aa: CASSSRYNYGYTF

j_call: TRBJ2-7
v_call: TRBV15
d_call: -
clone_size: few
cdr3_nt: TGTGCCACCAGTGAGGCGGACACCTCCTACGAGCAGTACTTC
cdr3_aa: CATSEADTSYEQYF

j_call: TRBJ1-1
v_call: TRBV7-9
d_call: -
clone_size: many
cdr3_nt: TGTGCCAGCAGCTTAGAGGCAGTTGAAGCTTTCTTT
cdr3_aa: CASSLEAVEAFF

j_call: TRBJ2-6
v_call: TRBV11-2
d_call: TRBD1
clone_size: many
cdr3_nt: TGTGCCAGCAGCTGGGACAGGGTTTCCTCTGGGGCCAACGTCCTGACTTTC
cdr3_aa: CASSWDRVSSGANVLTF

j_call: TRBJ1-1
v_call: TRBV10-3
d_call: -
clone_size: many
cdr3_nt: TGTGCCATCAGTGAGTCGGGGCGTCGGTTTCGAGCGAACACTGAAGCTTTCTTT
cdr3_aa: CAISESGRRFRANTEAFF

j_call: TRBJ2-1
v_call: TRBV20-1
d_call: -
clone_size: -
cdr3_nt: TGCAGTGCTCCTTGGTCGGGGTCGTACTACAATGAGCAGTTCTTC
cdr3_aa: CSAPWSGSYYNEQFF

j_call: TRBJ2-5
v_call: TRBV3-1
d_call: -
clone_size: few
cdr3_nt: TGTGCCAGCAACCTTTTCGAGGAGACCCAGTACTTC
cdr3_aa: CASNLFEETQYF

j_call: TRBJ2-3
v_call: TRBV19
d_call: -
clone_size: many
cdr3_nt: TGTGCCAGTAGAAGGAGGCTAGGGGCAGATACGCAGTATTTT
cdr3_aa: CASRRRLGADTQYF

j_call: TRBJ2-7
v_call: TRBV4-3
d_call: TRBD2
clone_size: once
cdr3_nt: TGCGCCAGCAGCCAAGCATATTCCGGGACTAGCGGGAGAGCCTACGAGCAGTACTTC
cdr3_aa: CASSQAYSGTSGRAYEQYF

j_call: TRBJ2-3
v_call: TRBV7-2
d_call: TRBD2
clone_size: -
cdr3_nt: TGTGCCAGCAGCTTCTGGCGGGAGGTTAGGGCAGATACGCAGTATTTT
cdr3_aa: CASSFWREVRADTQYF

j_call: TRBJ1-2
v_call: TRBV11-2
d_call: TRBD1
clone_size: many
cdr3_nt: TGTGCCAGCAGCACGGACAGGGGAGGCCGTGGCTACACCTTC
cdr3_aa: CASSTDRGGRGYTF

j_call: TRBJ2-6
v_call: TRBV7-2
d_call: -
clone_size: few
cdr3_nt: TGTGCCAGCAGCTCAGGGAAGTTCGGGCAGTCTGGGGCCAACGTCCTGACTTTC
cdr3_aa: CASSSGKFGQSGANVLTF

j_call: TRBJ2-7
v_call: TRBV6-1
d_call: TRBD2
clone_size: many
cdr3_nt: TGTGCCAGCAGTCTAGCGGGAGGAACACGCATGAGCTACGAGCAGTACTTC
cdr3_aa: CASSLAGGTRMSYEQYF

j_call: TRBJ2-2
v_call: TRBV24-1
d_call: -
clone_size: many
cdr3_nt: TGTGCCGTCGATTCAGGGATCACCGGGGAGCTGTTTTTT
cdr3_aa: CAVDSGITGELFF

j_call: TRBJ1-3
v_call: TRBV20-1
d_call: -
clone_size: -
cdr3_nt: TGCAGTGCTAGCCAGCCCTTCGGAAACACCATATATTTT
cdr3_aa: CSASQPFGNTIYF

j_call: TRBJ2-1
v_call: TRBV4-2
d_call: -
clone_size: many
cdr3_nt: TGTGCCAGCAGCCTAGGACCATCCAATGAGCAGTTCTTC
cdr3_aa: CASSLGPSNEQFF

j_call: TRBJ2-6
v_call: TRBV27
d_call: -
clone_size: many
cdr3_nt: TGTGCCAGCAGTTATCGCGGCGCTGGGGCCAACGTCCTGACTTTC
cdr3_aa: CASSYRGAGANVLTF

j_call: TRBJ2-7
v_call: TRBV4-3
d_call: -
clone_size: few
cdr3_nt: TGCGCCAGCAGCCAAGAACCTATACGCTCCTACGAGCAGTACTTC
cdr3_aa: CASSQEPIRSYEQYF

j_call: TRBJ2-5
v_call: TRBV5-4
d_call: -
clone_size: -
cdr3_nt: TGTGCCAGCAGGATAACAGGGATTGGGGACCAAGAGACCCAGTACTTC
cdr3_aa: CASRITGIGDQETQYF

j_call: TRBJ2-1
v_call: TRBV15
d_call: -
clone_size: few
cdr3_nt: TGTGCCACCAGCAGAGTGGGGGCCTCTTCCTTC
cdr3_aa: CATSRVGASSF

j_call: TRBJ2-1
v_call: TRBV19
d_call: TRBD2
clone_size: many
cdr3_nt: TGTGCCAGTAGTACAGCCAAGACTAGCGGAGGCCACAATGAGCAGTTCTTC
cdr3_aa: CASSTAKTSGGHNEQFF

j_call: TRBJ2-3
v_call: TRBV5-1
d_call: TRBD1
clone_size: many
cdr3_nt: TGCGCCAGCAGCTTTCGGACAGGGGGCCCAGATACGCAGTATTTT
cdr3_aa: CASSFRTGGPDTQYF

j_call: TRBJ1-1
v_call: TRBV12-3/TRBV12-4
d_call: TRBD1
clone_size: many
cdr3_nt: TGTGCCAGCAGTTTACACAGGGGGACTGAAGCTTTCTTT
cdr3_aa: CASSLHRGTEAFF

j_call: TRBJ2-7
v_call: TRBV28
d_call: TRBD2
clone_size: -
cdr3_nt: TGTGCCAGCAGGGTCGGGACTAGCGGGAGTCTGGAGCAGTACTTC
cdr3_aa: CASRVGTSGSLEQYF

j_call: TRBJ1-2
v_call: TRBV7-2
d_call: -
clone_size: many
cdr3_nt: TGTGCCAGCAGCTTAGCTTCAGGGAACCTGGACTATGGCTACACCTTC
cdr3_aa: CASSLASGNLDYGYTF

j_call: TRBJ1-2
v_call: TRBV28
d_call: TRBD1
clone_size: -
cdr3_nt: TGTGCCAGCAGTTTGACAGGGGCTGGCGGTGGCTACACCTTC
cdr3_aa: CASSLTGAGGGYTF

j_call: TRBJ2-2
v_call: TRBV10-3
d_call: TRBD1
clone_size: many
cdr3_nt: TGTGCCATCAGTGCGACAGGGGCCACCGGGGAGCTGTTTTTT
cdr3_aa: CAISATGATGELFF

j_call: TRBJ2-5
v_call: TRBV19
d_call: TRBD2
clone_size: many
cdr3_nt: TGTGCCACCGATCGGGGGGGGACCCAGTACTTC
cdr3_aa: CATDRGGTQYF

j_call: TRBJ1-5
v_call: TRBV12-5
d_call: -
clone_size: many
cdr3_nt: TGTGCTAGTGGTATCCTAGGGAATCAGCCCCAGCATTTT
cdr3_aa: CASGILGNQPQHF

j_call: TRBJ2-5
v_call: TRBV28
d_call: TRBD2
clone_size: many
cdr3_nt: TGTGCCAGCAGGGCAACAATGATAGCGGGAGATGGAGAGACCCAGTACTTC
cdr3_aa: CASRATMIAGDGETQYF

j_call: TRBJ1-2
v_call: TRBV12-3/TRBV12-4
d_call: -
clone_size: many
cdr3_nt: TGTGCCAGCAGCCGTACGGGCACAATGGACTATGGCTACACCTTC
cdr3_aa: CASSRTGTMDYGYTF